This note documents a single TCR beta chain sequence. One base away lies a much larger clone, so this may be a sequencing read error. The data derive from a study of CD8 T cells in ankylosing spondylitis. Germline lookup yields CDR1 DFQATT and CDR2 SNEGSKA (reference sequence). The CDR3 contains 17 residues. Trimming cost V 7 bases and J 2 bases; bases outside gene matches: 13. MiXCR, run by TCRdb on the 5' RACE reads, gives a single entry per CDR3 protein. The repertoire has approximately 240,000 distinct CDR3 sequences, about 11% of them found once; the top ten carry around 2.6%. This chain connects TRBV20-1 to TRBJ2-5, with 13 positions matching TRBD2. The clonotype was recovered from a male donor with ankylosing spondylitis or in good health (not recorded which). Sequencing was performed on blood, either unsorted or a sorted T cell fraction (not recorded which). CDR3 amino acids: CSVFLFGLAGVQETQYF. The CDR3 bases are TGCAGTGTTTTTCTCTTCGGACTAGCGGGGGTACAAGAGACCCAGTACTTC.